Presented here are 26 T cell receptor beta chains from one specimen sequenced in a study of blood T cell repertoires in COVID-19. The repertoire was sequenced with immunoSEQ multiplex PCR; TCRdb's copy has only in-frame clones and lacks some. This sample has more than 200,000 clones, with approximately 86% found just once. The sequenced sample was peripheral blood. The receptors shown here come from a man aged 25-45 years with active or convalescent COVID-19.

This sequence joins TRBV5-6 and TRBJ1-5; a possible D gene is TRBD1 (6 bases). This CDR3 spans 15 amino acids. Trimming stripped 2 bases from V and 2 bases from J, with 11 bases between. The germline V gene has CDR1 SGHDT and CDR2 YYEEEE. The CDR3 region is CASSFKDSRNQPQHF. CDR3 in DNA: TGTGCCAGCAGCTTCAAGGACAGTCGCAATCAGCCCCAGCATTTT.

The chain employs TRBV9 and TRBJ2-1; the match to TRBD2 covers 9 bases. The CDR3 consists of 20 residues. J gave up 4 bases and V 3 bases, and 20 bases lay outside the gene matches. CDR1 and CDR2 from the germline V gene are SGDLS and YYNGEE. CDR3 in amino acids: CASSDPSLQLRGGRYNEQFF. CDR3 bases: TGTGCCAGCAGCGACCCCTCCTTGCAGTTGCGGGGGGGCCGTTACAATGAGCAGTTCTTC.

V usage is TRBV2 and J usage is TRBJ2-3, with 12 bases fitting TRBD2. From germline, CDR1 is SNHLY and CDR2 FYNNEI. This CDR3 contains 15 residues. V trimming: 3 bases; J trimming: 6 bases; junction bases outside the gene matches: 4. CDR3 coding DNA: TGTGCCAGCAGTGACCTAGCGGGGGGGTCGGATACGCAGTATTTT. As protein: CASSDLAGGSDTQYF.

CDR3 sequence: CASRSGTGVRNTEAFF. The CDR3 nucleotides are TGTGCCAGCAGGTCCGGGACAGGGGTCCGGAACACTGAAGCTTTCTTT. J is TRBJ1-1 and V is TRBV7-2; 10 nucleotides agree with TRBD1. The V gene end was trimmed by 6 bases and the J gene end by 1 base; junction bases not matched to a gene: 8. CDR1 and CDR2 from the germline V gene are SGHTA and FQGNSA. This CDR3 has 16 amino acids.

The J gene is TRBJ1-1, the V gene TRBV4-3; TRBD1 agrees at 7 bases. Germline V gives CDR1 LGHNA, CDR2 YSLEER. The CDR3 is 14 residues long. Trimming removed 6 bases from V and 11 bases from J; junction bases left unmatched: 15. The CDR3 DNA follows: TGCGCCAGCAGTTCCACAAGCTACAGGGGAGGTGCTTTCTTT. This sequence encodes CASSSTSYRGGAFF.

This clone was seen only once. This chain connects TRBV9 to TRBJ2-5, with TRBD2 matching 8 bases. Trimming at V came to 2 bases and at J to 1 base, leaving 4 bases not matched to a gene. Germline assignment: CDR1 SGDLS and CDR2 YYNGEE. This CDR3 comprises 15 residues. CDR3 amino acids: CASSVGGGTQETQYF. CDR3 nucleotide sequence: TGTGCCAGCAGCGTTGGCGGGGGGACCCAAGAGACCCAGTACTTC.

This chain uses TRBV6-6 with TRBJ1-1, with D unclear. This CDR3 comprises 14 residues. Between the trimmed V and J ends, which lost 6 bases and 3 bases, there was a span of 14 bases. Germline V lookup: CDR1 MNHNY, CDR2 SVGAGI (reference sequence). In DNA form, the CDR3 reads TGTGCCAGCAGGGATAGTGGCGGCGACACTGAAGCTTTCTTT. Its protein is CASRDSGGDTEAFF.

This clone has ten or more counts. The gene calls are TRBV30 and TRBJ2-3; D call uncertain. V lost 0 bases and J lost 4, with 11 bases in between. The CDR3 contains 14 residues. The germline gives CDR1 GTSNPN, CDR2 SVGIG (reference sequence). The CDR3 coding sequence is TGTGCCTGGAGTGTAGATAGTTCTGCAGATACGCAGTATTTT. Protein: CAWSVDSSADTQYF.

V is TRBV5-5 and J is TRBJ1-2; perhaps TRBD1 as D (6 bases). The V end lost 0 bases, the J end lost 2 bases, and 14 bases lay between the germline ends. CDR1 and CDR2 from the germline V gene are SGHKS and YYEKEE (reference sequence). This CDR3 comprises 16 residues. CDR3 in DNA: TGTGCCAGCAGCTTGGGGTTACAGGGACCAAACTATGGCTACACCTTC. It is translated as CASSLGLQGPNYGYTF.

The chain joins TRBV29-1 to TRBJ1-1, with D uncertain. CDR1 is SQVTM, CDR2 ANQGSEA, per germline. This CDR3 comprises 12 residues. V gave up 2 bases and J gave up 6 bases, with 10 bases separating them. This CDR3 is CSVEFTVSEAFF. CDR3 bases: TGCAGCGTTGAATTCACAGTCTCTGAAGCTTTCTTT.

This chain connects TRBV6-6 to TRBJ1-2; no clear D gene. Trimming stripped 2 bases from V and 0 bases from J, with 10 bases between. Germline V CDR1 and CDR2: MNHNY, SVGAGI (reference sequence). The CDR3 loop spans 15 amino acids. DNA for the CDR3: TGTGCCAGCAGTTACGATCAGTCGACTAACTATGGCTACACCTTC. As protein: CASSYDQSTNYGYTF.

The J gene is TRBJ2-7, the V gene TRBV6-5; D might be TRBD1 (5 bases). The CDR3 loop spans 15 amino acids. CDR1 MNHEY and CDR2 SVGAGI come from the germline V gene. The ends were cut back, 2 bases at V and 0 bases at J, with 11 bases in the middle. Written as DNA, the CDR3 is TGTGCCAGCAGTTACGGCCAGCAGGGCTCCTACGAGCAGTACTTC. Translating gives CASSYGQQGSYEQYF.

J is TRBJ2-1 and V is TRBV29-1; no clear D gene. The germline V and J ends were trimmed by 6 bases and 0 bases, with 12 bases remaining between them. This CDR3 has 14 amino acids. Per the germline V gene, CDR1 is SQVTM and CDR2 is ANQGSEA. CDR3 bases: TGCAGCGTCCCCGAAAAGCCCTCCTACAATGAGCAGTTCTTC. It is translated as CSVPEKPSYNEQFF.

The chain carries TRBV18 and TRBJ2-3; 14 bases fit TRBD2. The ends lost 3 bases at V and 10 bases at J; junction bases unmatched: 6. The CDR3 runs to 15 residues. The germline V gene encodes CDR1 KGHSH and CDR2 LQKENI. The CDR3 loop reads CASSPTTSGGEAQYF. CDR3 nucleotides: TGTGCCAGCTCACCGACGACTAGCGGGGGGGAGGCGCAGTATTTT. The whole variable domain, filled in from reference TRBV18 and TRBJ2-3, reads NAGVMQNPRHLVRRRGQEARLRCSPMKGHSHVYWYRQLPEEGLKFMVYLQKENIIDESGMPKERFSAEFPKEGPSILRIQQVVRGDSAAYFCASSPTTSGGEAQYFGPGTRLTVL.

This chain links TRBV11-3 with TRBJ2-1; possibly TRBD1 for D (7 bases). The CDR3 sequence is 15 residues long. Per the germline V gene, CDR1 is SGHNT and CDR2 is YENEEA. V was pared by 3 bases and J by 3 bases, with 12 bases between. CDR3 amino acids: CASSFQGGLYNEQFF. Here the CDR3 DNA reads TGTGCCAGCAGCTTTCAGGGGGGCCTCTACAATGAGCAGTTCTTC.

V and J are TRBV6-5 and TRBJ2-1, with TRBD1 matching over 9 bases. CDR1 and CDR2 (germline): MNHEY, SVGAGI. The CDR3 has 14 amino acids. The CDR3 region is CATNRDRDYNEQFF. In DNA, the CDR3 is TGTGCTACCAACCGGGACAGGGACTACAATGAGCAGTTCTTC.

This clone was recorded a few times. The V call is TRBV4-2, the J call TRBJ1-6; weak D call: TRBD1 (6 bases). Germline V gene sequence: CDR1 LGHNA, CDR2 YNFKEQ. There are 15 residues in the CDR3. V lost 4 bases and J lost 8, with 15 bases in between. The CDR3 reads CASSLIRTADSPLHF. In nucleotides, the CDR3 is TGTGCCAGCAGCCTGATCCGGACAGCAGATTCACCCCTCCACTTT.

This chain's CDR3 is CASSFYDKSQPQHF. CDR3 sequence (DNA): TGTGCCAGCAGTTTTTACGACAAAAGTCAGCCCCAGCATTTT. This sequence joins TRBV28 and TRBJ1-5; D is ambiguous. The germline gives CDR1 MDHEN, CDR2 SYDVKM. V shed 3 bases and J shed 6 bases, with 12 bases lying between them. This CDR3 region has 14 residues. Full variable domain (missing parts from reference TRBV28 and TRBJ1-5): DVKVTQSSRYLVKRTGEKVFLECVQDMDHENMFWYRQDPGLGLRLIYFSYDVKMKEKGDIPEGYSVSREKKERFSLILESASTNQTSMYLCASSFYDKSQPQHFGDGTRLSIL.

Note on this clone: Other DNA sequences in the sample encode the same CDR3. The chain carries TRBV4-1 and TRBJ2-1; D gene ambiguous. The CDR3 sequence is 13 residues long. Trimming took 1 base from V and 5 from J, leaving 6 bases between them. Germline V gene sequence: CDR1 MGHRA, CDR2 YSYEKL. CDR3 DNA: TGCGCCAGCAGCCAAGGCCGGGACAATGAGCAGTTCTTC. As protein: CASSQGRDNEQFF.

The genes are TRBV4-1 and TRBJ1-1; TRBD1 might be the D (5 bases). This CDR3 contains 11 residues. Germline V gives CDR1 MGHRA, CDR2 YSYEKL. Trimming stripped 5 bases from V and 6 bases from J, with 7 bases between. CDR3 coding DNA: TGCGCCAGCAGCAGGGACTCTGAAGCTTTCTTT. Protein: CASSRDSEAFF.

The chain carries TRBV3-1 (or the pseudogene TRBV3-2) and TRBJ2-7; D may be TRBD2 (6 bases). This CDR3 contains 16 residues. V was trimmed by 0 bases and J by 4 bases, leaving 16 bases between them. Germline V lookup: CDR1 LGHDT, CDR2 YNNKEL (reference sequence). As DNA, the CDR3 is TGTGCCAGCAGCCAAGAGGTCGGGGGAATGGGATACGAGCAGTACTTC. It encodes CASSQEVGGMGYEQYF.

DNA of the CDR3: TGTGCCGGGGCCCGAGGGGCGGGGAATGAGCAGTTCTTC. Its protein is CAGARGAGNEQFF. This rearrangement joins TRBV30 to TRBJ2-1; tentatively, D is TRBD2 (6 bases). Germline CDR1 and CDR2: GTSNPN and SVGIG (reference sequence). Trimming took off 8 bases at V and 7 bases at J, with 18 bases between the two ends. This CDR3 spans 13 amino acids.

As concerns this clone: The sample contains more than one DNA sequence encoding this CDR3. The chain's CDR3 is CASSGTNTGELFF. CDR3 nucleotides: TGTGCCAGCAGTGGGACAAACACCGGGGAGCTGTTTTTT. The V call is TRBV6-4, the J call TRBJ2-2, with a weak D call TRBD1 (5 bases). V was trimmed by 4 bases and J by 2 bases, leaving 5 bases between them. The CDR3 runs 13 residues. Germline V lookup: CDR1 MRHNA, CDR2 SNTAGT.

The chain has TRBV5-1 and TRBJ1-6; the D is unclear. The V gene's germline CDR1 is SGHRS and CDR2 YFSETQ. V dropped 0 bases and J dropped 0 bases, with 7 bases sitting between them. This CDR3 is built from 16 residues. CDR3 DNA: TGCGCCAGCAGCTTGGGGCAGAACTCCTATAATTCACCCCTCCACTTT. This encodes CASSLGQNSYNSPLHF.

The CDR3 spells CASSRLDRPYEQYF. CDR3 DNA: TGTGCCAGTAGTAGACTGGACAGACCCTACGAGCAGTACTTC. The chain uses TRBV19 and TRBJ2-7, with a weak D call TRBD1 (6 bases). CDR3 length equals 14 residues. V shed 4 bases and J shed 2 bases, with 12 bases lying between them. The germline V gene encodes CDR1 LNHDA and CDR2 SQIVND (reference sequence).

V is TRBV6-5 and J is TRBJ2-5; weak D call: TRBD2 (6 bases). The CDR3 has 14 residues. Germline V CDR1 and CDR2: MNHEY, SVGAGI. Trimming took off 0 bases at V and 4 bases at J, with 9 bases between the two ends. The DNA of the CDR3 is TGTGCCAGCAGTTACTCGGGGGGTGTAGAGACCCAGTACTTC. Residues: CASSYSGGVETQYF.